This TCR beta chain was captured by sequencing in a study of T-cell memory formation after mild COVID-19. Study as a whole: Largely, the TCR clusters proved donor specific.

TCRdb recomputed calls from the 5' RACE reads with MiXCR, one row per CDR3 protein. The sample shows around 190,000 distinct CDR3 sequences, about 18% of them seen only once. General study findings and limits: Day 15 to 85 contractors were CD4/CD8 balanced; later expanders leaned CD4+. Among CD4+ contracting clones, most were CM and EM, and CD8+ ones EMRA.

Germline V gives CDR1 MNHEY, CDR2 SVGAGI. Germline trimming cut 0 bases from V and 6 bases from J; bases unmatched to any gene: 4. This CDR3 region has 16 residues. A few counts support this clonotype. Its antigen is as yet unknown. The TCR comes from a young man who had mild COVID-19 (a few samples of this study predate the infection). Cell type and time point are not known. The specimen sequenced was PBMCs or a T cell subset sorted from them (not recorded which). J is TRBJ1-5 and V is TRBV6-5; 11 nucleotides match TRBD1. The CDR3 sequence is CASSYSGTGGGQPQHF. The CDR3 coding sequence is TGTGCCAGCAGTTACTCGGGGACAGGGGGGGGTCAGCCCCAGCATTTT.